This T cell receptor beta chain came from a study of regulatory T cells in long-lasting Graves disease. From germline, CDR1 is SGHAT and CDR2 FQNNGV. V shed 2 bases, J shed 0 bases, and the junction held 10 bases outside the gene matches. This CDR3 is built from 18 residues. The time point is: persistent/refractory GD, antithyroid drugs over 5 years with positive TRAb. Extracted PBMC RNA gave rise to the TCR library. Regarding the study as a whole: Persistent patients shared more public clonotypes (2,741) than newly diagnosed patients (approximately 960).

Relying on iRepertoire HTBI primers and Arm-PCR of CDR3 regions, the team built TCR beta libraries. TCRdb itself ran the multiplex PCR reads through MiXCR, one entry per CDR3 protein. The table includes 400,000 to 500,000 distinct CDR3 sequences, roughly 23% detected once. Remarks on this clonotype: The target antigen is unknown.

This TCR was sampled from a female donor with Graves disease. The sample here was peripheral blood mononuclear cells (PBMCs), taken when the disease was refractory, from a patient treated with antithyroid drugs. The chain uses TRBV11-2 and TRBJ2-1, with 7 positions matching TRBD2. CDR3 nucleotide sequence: TGTGCCAGCAGCTTATCACGACCTGGGGACTACTCCTACAATGAGCAGTTCTTC. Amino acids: CASSLSRPGDYSYNEQFF.